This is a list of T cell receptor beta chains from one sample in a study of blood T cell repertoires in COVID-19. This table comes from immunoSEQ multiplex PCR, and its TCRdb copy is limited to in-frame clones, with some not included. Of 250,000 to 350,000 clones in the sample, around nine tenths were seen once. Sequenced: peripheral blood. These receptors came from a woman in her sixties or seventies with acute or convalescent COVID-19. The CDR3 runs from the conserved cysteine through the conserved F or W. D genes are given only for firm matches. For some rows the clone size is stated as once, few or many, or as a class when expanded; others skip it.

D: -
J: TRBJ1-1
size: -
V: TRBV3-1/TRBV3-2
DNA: TGTGCCAGCAGCCCCCGGGGGTTGATGAACACTGAAGCTTTCTTT
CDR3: CASSPRGLMNTEAFF

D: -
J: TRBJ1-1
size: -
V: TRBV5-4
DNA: TGTGCCAGCAGCACGGGGGGGCCGGACACTGAAGCTTTCTTT
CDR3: CASSTGGPDTEAFF

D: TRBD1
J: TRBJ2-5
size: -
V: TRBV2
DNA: TGTGCCAGCGACCGACGGACAGGGAGGAGGGAGACCCAGTACTTC
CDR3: CASDRRTGRRETQYF

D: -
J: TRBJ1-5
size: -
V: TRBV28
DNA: TGTGCCAGCAGCTCGTATAGCAATCAGCCCCAGCATTTT
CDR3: CASSSYSNQPQHF

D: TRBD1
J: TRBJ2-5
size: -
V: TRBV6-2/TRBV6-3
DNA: TGTGCCAGCAGCAGGGGGTACCAAGAGACCCAGTACTTC
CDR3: CASSRGYQETQYF

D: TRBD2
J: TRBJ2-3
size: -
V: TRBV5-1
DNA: TGCGCCAGCAGCGGACTAGCGGGGGGGACAGATACGCAGTATTTT
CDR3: CASSGLAGGTDTQYF

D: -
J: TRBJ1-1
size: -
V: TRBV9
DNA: TGTGCCAGCAGCGTAGGACACAGCCTGAACACTGAAGCTTTCTTT
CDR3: CASSVGHSLNTEAFF

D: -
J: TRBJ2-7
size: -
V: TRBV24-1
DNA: TGTGCCACCAGTGACAGGACACCCAAGGGATCCACCTACGAGCAGTACTTC
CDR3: CATSDRTPKGSTYEQYF

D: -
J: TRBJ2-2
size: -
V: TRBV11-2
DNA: TGTGCCAGCAGCTCGACAGCGACGATGAACACCGGGGAGCTGTTTTTT
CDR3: CASSSTATMNTGELFF

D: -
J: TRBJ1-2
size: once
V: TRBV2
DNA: TGTGCCAGCAGTGAAGCGCGTCAGGGCAGTGGCTACACCTTC
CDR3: CASSEARQGSGYTF

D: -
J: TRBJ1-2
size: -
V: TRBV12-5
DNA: TGTGCTAGTGCTGAGGGCTTTCAGGGCTACACCTTC
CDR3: CASAEGFQGYTF

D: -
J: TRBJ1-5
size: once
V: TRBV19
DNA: TGTGCCAGTAGTATGGTCCCCGACGGACTGTATAGCAATCAGCCCCAGCATTTT
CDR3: CASSMVPDGLYSNQPQHF

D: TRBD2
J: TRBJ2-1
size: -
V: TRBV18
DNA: TGTGCCAGCTCACCGGGGGGGAATGAGCAGTTCTTC
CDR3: CASSPGGNEQFF

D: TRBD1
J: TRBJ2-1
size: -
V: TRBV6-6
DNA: TGTGCCAGCAGTTACACGACAGGGGGCAATGAGCAGTTCTTC
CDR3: CASSYTTGGNEQFF

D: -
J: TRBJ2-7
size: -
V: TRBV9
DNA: TGTGCCAGCAGCGTAGCATCAGGGGCGACAACCTACGAGCAGTACTTC
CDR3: CASSVASGATTYEQYF

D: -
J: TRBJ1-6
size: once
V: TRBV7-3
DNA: TGTGCCAGCAGCTTAACACGGTTTAATTCACCCCTCCACTTT
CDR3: CASSLTRFNSPLHF

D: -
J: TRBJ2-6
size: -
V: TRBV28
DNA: TGTGCCAGCAGGCCAACAGGTCTTTCTGGGGCCAACGTCCTGACTTTC
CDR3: CASRPTGLSGANVLTF

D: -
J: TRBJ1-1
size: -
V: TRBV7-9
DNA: TGTGCCAGCACGGGACTGATGAACACTGAAGCTTTCTTT
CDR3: CASTGLMNTEAFF

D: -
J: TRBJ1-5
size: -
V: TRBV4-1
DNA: TGCGCCAGCAGCCAAGACACCCTCGTCAGGGCTTACAATCAGCCCCAGCATTTT
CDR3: CASSQDTLVRAYNQPQHF

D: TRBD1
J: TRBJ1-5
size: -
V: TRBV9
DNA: TGTGCCAGCAGCGCCCACAGGGGACAGCAGCCCCAGCATTTT
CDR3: CASSAHRGQQPQHF

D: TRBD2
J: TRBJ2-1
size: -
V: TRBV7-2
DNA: TGTGCCAGCAGCGACCAAAGCGGGAGCTCCTACAATGAGCAGTTCTTC
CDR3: CASSDQSGSSYNEQFF

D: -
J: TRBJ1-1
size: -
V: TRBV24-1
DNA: TGTGCCACCAGTGACCCGCGACAGAACACTGAAGCTTTCTTT
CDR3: CATSDPRQNTEAFF

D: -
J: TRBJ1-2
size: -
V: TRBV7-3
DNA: TGTGCCAGCAGCTTAAGCGCGGACTATGGCTACACCTTC
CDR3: CASSLSADYGYTF

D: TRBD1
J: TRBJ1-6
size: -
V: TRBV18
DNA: TGTGCCAGCTCACCAACTGGACAGGGGAATTCACCCCTCCACTTT
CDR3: CASSPTGQGNSPLHF

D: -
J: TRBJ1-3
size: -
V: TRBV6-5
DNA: TGTGCCAGCAGCTTAGATCTTTCTGGAAACACCATATATTTT
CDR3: CASSLDLSGNTIYF

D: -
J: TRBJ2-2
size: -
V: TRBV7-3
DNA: TGTGCCAGCAGCTTAAGTTTAGGGGGATCGAACACCGGGGAGCTGTTTTTT
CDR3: CASSLSLGGSNTGELFF